Listed here are 27 T cell receptor beta chains from one sample, sequenced in a study of monozygotic twins with inflammatory bowel disease. One entry per CDR3 protein, without DNA, is what TCRdb gives after re-calling the 5' RACE reads. The sample table sets out 200,000 to 250,000 distinct CDR3 sequences. What was sequenced was blood. Every receptor here comes from a human donor with ulcerative colitis or Crohn's disease, or a healthy co-twin of an affected twin (not recorded which).

This chain's CDR3 is CASTPAGPNTEAFF. The chain combines TRBV6-2 or TRBV6-3 with TRBJ1-1. CDR3 size: 14 residues. Germline lookup yields CDR1 MNHEY and CDR2 SVGEGT.

The rearrangement links TRBV12-3 or TRBV12-4 to TRBJ1-5; there is no DNA to check the TCRdb D call of TRBD1. CDR3 length: 14 residues. This chain's CDR3 is CASSPDRTNQPQHF.

The chain combines TRBV4-1 with TRBJ1-5. The CDR3 has 15 residues. Germline CDR1 MGHRA, CDR2 YSYEKL. CDR3 amino acids: CASSQGQGGNQPQHF.

The genes are TRBV28 and TRBJ2-1. Germline lookup yields CDR1 MDHEN and CDR2 SYDVKM. The CDR3 covers 11 residues. The CDR3 here is CASTSNNEQFF.

The V gene is TRBV29-1, the J gene TRBJ2-3. Germline-derived CDR1 and CDR2 are SQVTM and ANQGSEA. The CDR3 is 13 amino acids. The CDR3 region is CSVEDRLINTQYF.

The V call is TRBV4-1, the J call TRBJ2-7; TCRdb indicates TRBD1, and absent DNA this call remains unverified. Germline CDR1 and CDR2: MGHRA and YSYEKL. This CDR3 has 13 residues. CDR3 protein: CASSLPGRYEQYF.

The chain combines TRBV11-2 with TRBJ1-4; the D gene TCRdb calls, TRBD1, cannot be checked with no DNA. This CDR3 contains 14 residues. From germline, CDR1 is SGHAT and CDR2 FQNNGV. The CDR3 here is CASSPWGTGEKLFF.

V is TRBV20-1 and J is TRBJ2-1; TCRdb outputs TRBD1, but without DNA this stays unchecked. CDR1 is DFQATT, CDR2 SNEGSKA, per germline (reference sequence). The length of the CDR3 is 14 residues. The CDR3 spells CSALPPANYNEQFF.

The chain has TRBV18 and TRBJ2-5; TCRdb designates TRBD1, a call that cannot be tested without DNA. The CDR3 runs 12 residues. Germline V CDR1 and CDR2: KGHSH, LQKENI. The CDR3: CASSPSRETQYF. Filled out from reference TRBV18 and TRBJ2-5, the complete variable domain reads NAGVMQNPRHLVRRRGQEARLRCSPMKGHSHVYWYRQLPEEGLKFMVYLQKENIIDESGMPKERFSAEFPKEGPSILRIQQVVRGDSAAYFCASSPSRETQYFGPGTRLLVL.

The V call is TRBV20-1, the J call TRBJ1-1; TCRdb designates TRBD1, a call that cannot be tested without DNA. The CDR3 covers 14 residues. The germline CDR1 and CDR2 sequences are DFQATT and SNEGSKA (reference sequence). This CDR3 reads CSASRTTLNTEAFF.

The genes are TRBV6-6 and TRBJ2-1. This CDR3 spans 11 amino acids. Germline CDR1 reads MNHNY; CDR2 reads SVGAGI (reference sequence). CDR3 region: CASSASTEQFF.

The chain combines TRBV11-2 with TRBJ2-3. Germline CDR1 is SGHAT and CDR2 is FQNNGV. This CDR3 spans 16 amino acids. The CDR3 loop is CASSLGVAVLVDTQYF.

The chain employs TRBV6-5 and TRBJ1-5; the TCRdb D gene call, TRBD1, has no DNA to confirm it. The CDR3 consists of 20 residues. Germline loops: CDR1 MNHEY, CDR2 SVGAGI. CDR3 loop: CASSFSPPGQGFEGNQPQHF.

The V gene is TRBV20-1, the J gene TRBJ2-5; TCRdb outputs TRBD2, but without DNA this stays unchecked. CDR1 DFQATT and CDR2 SNEGSKA come from the germline V gene (reference sequence). The CDR3 is made up of 14 amino acids. This CDR3 is CSAREVRGGETQYF.

The rearrangement uses TRBV6-6 and TRBJ2-1; TCRdb selects TRBD1, and the lack of DNA leaves this call unchecked. Germline values: CDR1 MNHNY, CDR2 SVGAGI (reference sequence). The CDR3 runs to 13 residues. CDR3 region: CASSYEGFNEQFF.

This chain uses TRBV5-1 with TRBJ1-4. CDR3 size: 15 residues. From germline, CDR1 is SGHRS and CDR2 YFSETQ. The CDR3 region is CASSAGVGNNEKLFF.

The rearrangement uses TRBV12-3 or TRBV12-4 and TRBJ1-2; TCRdb selects TRBD1, and the lack of DNA leaves this call unchecked. This CDR3 comprises 16 residues. This CDR3 reads CASSLFRGRFSMGYTF.

The V and J genes are TRBV2 and TRBJ2-2; absent DNA, TCRdb's TRBD1 call cannot be checked. CDR1 is SNHLY, CDR2 FYNNEI, per germline. The CDR3 consists of 13 residues. The CDR3 protein is CASSVALTGELFF.

The chain recombines TRBV5-1 with TRBJ1-2. This CDR3 contains 13 residues. Germline lookup yields CDR1 SGHRS and CDR2 YFSETQ. CDR3 region: CASSEGLHDGYTF.

J is TRBJ1-3 and V is TRBV29-1. CDR1 SQVTM and CDR2 ANQGSEA come from the germline V gene. This CDR3 spans 12 amino acids. CDR3 sequence reads: CSGDIRGNTIYF.

The chain employs TRBV9 and TRBJ2-7. The CDR3 spans 15 residues. Looked up from germline, CDR1 is SGDLS and CDR2 is YYNGEE. The CDR3 loop is CASSVEWGRTYEQYF.

This rearrangement joins TRBV6-2 or TRBV6-3 to TRBJ1-2. This CDR3 has 15 amino acids. Looked up from germline, CDR1 is MNHEY and CDR2 is SVGEGT. CDR3 sequence: CASRPHFDLNYGYTF.

This rearrangement joins TRBV4-1 to TRBJ2-1; TCRdb proposes TRBD1, but this gene call is untestable without DNA. Germline loops: CDR1 MGHRA, CDR2 YSYEKL. This CDR3 region has 15 residues. CDR3 protein: CASRTPGASYNEQFF.

The V gene is TRBV7-9, the J gene TRBJ1-2; the TRBD1 assignment by TCRdb is unverifiable without DNA. The CDR3 loop spans 15 amino acids. Looked up from germline, CDR1 is SEHNR and CDR2 is FQNEAQ (reference sequence). The CDR3 sequence: CASSLLQGAPDGYTF.

This sequence joins TRBV20-1 and TRBJ1-2. The CDR3 has 13 residues. Germline loops: CDR1 DFQATT, CDR2 SNEGSKA (reference sequence). The CDR3 is CSARDGINYGYTF.

The chain has TRBV6-5 and TRBJ2-7; the D call from TCRdb, TRBD2, cannot be confirmed without DNA. This CDR3 contains 17 residues. Per germline, CDR1 MNHEY and CDR2 SVGAGI. The CDR3 is CASSYSIGGRAFDEQYF.

The V call is TRBV9, the J call TRBJ2-3. Germline V gene data show CDR1 as SGDLS and CDR2 as YYNGEE. The CDR3 extends over 13 amino acids. The CDR3 protein is CASSVFSEDTQYF.